This T cell receptor beta chain was identified during a study of shared clonotypes between healthy human individuals. With respect to this clone: Its antigen is still unknown.

CDR3 length equals 16 residues. Per germline, CDR1 SGHRS and CDR2 YFSETQ. V lost 5 bases to trimming and J lost 0 bases; unmatched junction nucleotides: 6. Clones were sequenced by immunoSEQ multiplex PCR, and TCRdb holds only the in-frame ones, with some missing. This table has some 1 million clones, more than 60% appearing once. General study results and limits: Though the depth was large, rarefaction showed that sorted-subset sequencing was incomplete.

This rearrangement joins TRBV5-1 to TRBJ1-4; the match to TRBD1 covers 8 bases. The receptor comes from a man younger than 30 in good health. The sequenced sample consisted of memory CD4+ T cells sorted from blood. Described subset: CD45RA-negative fraction. CDR3 region: CASRQTGAPTNEKLFF. The CDR3 DNA is TGCGCCAGCAGGCAGACAGGGGCTCCAACTAATGAAAAACTGTTTTTT.